The present T cell receptor (beta chain) was sequenced within a study of T cell responses to AZD1222 COVID-19 vaccine (dated by TCRdb to the early 2020s). As for the study more broadly: A total of about 240 trial participants underwent TCR sequencing, of whom approximately 210 received two doses of AZD1222 and about 25 received two doses of the MenACWY control vaccine. Trial participants were enrolled by age into 18-55, 56-69 and 70-plus year subgroups, with around 150, 28 and 57 TCR-sequenced participants respectively. On the study overall, not on this receptor specifically: Participants were mostly white British, with more females than males. The authors suggested clonal diversity may have been underestimated. Conclusions about previously exposed vaccinees are limited because only five to seven AZD1222 recipients were SARS-CoV-2 seropositive at baseline. CD4 TCRs associated with the vaccine covered the entire spike protein, and the dominant responses were in regions 160-218 and 743-854. The 56-69-year group was small, and its depth increase did not reach significance, likely because of low power. Epitopes outside the regions mutated in the B.1.351 and B.1.1.7 variants were reportedly recognized by nearly half of the unique spike-specific TCRs. A significant rise in spike-specific TCR breadth and depth was observed after two AZD1222 doses relative to day 0 and relative to MenACWY recipients. Because no samples from the day 14 peak response were available, repertoires could be characterized only after the peak T cell response.

What the time point label conveys for this sample: baseline before first vaccination. Taken with the paper, the label for treatment or condition translates to: meningococcal conjugate vaccine given as trial control. Samples from vaccinated people were obtained from the UK trials COV001 and COV002, which included a single-blind randomized controlled phase 2/3 trial of AZD1222 (ChAdOx1 nCoV-19) in healthy adults. For TCRbeta chain sequencing, PBMC samples were collected from trial participants at day 0 and at day 28 after the second dose. The CDR3 regions of human TCRbeta chains were analyzed by immunosequencing. In the authors' own workflow: Repertoire TCRs were matched against a reference library of SARS-CoV-2-specific TCRs generated with the MIRA antigen-specificity platform. Breadth meant the fraction of unique TCRs that were SARS-CoV-2-associated, whereas depth meant the fraction of total T cells that were SARS-CoV-2-associated. Each spike-specific TCR was assigned to its reactive spike region and to a CD4 or CD8 class using the MIRA data. Log10-transformed breadth and depth values were compared by one-way ANOVA with Sidak's multiple comparisons tests. TCRdb provides this immuneACCESS table in a form limited to in-frame rearrangements. Some clones are lacking; in checked studies, under half of them reflect an unresolved V gene, and why the rest are absent is not known. That table gives V, J and clone size, and the DNA gave D and trimming. The sample records around 100,000 clones, more than 75% of which are singletons. In total, the top ten clones hold 4.2% of the sample.

Comment on this clone: What antigen it recognizes has not been identified. The sample holds no much larger clone one base away, and base qualities are not on file.

The CDR3 numbers 17 residues from cysteine through phenylalanine. The kept DNA is CDR3 alone, 51 bases in frame from the first base. V is reduced by 2 bases and J by 2 bases, leaving a spacing of 13 bases between them. In the germline V gene, CDR1 corresponds to SGHTA and CDR2 to FQGNSA. This clonotype was sampled from an adult in good health. The source was peripheral blood, collected on day 0 of MenACWY control vaccination. The chain was built from TRBV7-2 and TRBJ1-6, with the D gene uncertain. For the CDR3, the sequence is CASSLREGRPYNSPLHF. The nucleotides read TGTGCCAGCAGCTTAAGGGAGGGTAGGCCCTATAATTCACCCCTCCACTTT.